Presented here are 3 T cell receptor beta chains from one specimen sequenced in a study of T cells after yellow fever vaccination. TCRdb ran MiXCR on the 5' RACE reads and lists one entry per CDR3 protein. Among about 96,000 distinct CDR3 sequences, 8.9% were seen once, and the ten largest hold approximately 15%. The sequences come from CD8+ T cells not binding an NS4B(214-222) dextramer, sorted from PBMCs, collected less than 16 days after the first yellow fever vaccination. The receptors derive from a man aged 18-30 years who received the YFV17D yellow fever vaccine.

CDR3 amino acids: CASSYPGRTYEQYF. For the CDR3, the DNA is TGTGCCAGCAGTTACCCGGGACGGACCTACGAGCAGTACTTC. This sequence joins TRBV6-2 or TRBV6-3 and TRBJ2-7; either TRBD1 or TRBD2 may fit D (5 bases each). Germline CDR1 MNHEY, CDR2 SVGEGT. This CDR3 has 14 amino acids. V dropped 2 bases and J dropped 2 bases, with 10 bases sitting between them.

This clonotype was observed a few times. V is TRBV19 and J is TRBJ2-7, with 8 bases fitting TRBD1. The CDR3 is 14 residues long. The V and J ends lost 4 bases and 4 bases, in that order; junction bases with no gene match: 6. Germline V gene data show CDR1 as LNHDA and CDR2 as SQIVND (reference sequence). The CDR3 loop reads CASSNQGAVYEQYF. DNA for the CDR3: TGTGCCAGTAGTAATCAGGGGGCTGTTTACGAGCAGTACTTC.

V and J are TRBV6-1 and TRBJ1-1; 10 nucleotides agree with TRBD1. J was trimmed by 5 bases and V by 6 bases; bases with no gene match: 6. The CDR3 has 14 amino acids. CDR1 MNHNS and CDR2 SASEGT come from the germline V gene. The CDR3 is CASRPQGQGTEAFF. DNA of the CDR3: TGTGCCAGCAGGCCTCAGGGACAGGGGACTGAAGCTTTCTTT.